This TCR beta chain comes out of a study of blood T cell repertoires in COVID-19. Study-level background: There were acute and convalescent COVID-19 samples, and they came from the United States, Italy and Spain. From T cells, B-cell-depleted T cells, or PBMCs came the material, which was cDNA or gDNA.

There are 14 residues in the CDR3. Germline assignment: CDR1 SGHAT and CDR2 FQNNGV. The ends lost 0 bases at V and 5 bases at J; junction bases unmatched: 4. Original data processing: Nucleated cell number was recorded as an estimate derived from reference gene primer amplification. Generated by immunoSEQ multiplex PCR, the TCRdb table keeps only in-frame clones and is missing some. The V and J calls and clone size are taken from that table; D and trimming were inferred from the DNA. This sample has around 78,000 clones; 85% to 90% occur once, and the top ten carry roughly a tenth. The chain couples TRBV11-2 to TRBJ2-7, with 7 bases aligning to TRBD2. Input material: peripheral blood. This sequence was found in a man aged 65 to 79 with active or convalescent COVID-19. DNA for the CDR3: TGTGCCAGCAGCTTAGACGCCGGGACTAACGAGCAGTACTTC. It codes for CASSLDAGTNEQYF.